A single sample is the source of the 17 T cell receptor beta chains below, sequenced in a study of blood T cell repertoires in COVID-19. The method was immunoSEQ multiplex PCR; TCRdb's version includes in-frame clones alone and lacks a portion of them. The repertoire has 63,000 or so clones, around 82% of them found once; the top ten carry about 16%. The sample comprised peripheral blood. Receptors originate from a man older than 75 with active COVID-19.

This clone was found a few times. V is TRBV7-2 and J is TRBJ2-3; 12 bases map to TRBD2. After removal of 6 bases from V and 3 bases from J, the junction contained 4 bases not matched to a gene. The germline V gene has CDR1 SGHTA and CDR2 FQGNSA. This CDR3 region has 15 residues. The CDR3 protein is CASSVTSGSTDTQYF. The CDR3 DNA reads as TGTGCCAGCAGTGTGACTAGCGGGAGTACAGATACGCAGTATTTT.

The genes are TRBV25-1 and TRBJ1-1; TRBD1 aligns across 7 bases. V lost 3 bases to trimming and J lost 5 bases; unmatched junction nucleotides: 6. The CDR3 is made up of 14 amino acids. Germline-derived CDR1 and CDR2 are MGHDK and SYGVNS. The CDR3 sequence: CASSDQTGVTEAFF. The CDR3 DNA sequence: TGTGCCAGCAGTGACCAAACAGGGGTAACTGAAGCTTTCTTT.

This sequence joins TRBV7-2 and TRBJ2-1; 13 nucleotides line up with TRBD2. J was trimmed by 4 bases and V by 4 bases; bases with no gene match: 13. Germline V gene lookup returns CDR1 SGHTA and CDR2 FQGNSA. The CDR3 runs 19 residues. The CDR3 region is CASSSPRPRTSGSYNEQFF. The CDR3 region has the DNA TGTGCCAGCAGCTCGCCGCGCCCACGGACTAGCGGGAGTTACAATGAGCAGTTCTTC.

The rearrangement uses TRBV29-1 and TRBJ2-5, with D possibly matching TRBD2 (6 bases). The CDR3 runs 14 residues. Deletions cut 1 base from V and 5 bases from J, with 14 bases between. CDR1 and CDR2 (germline): SQVTM, ANQGSEA. In DNA, the CDR3 is TGCAGCGTTGAAGCGGGGGTTCCACGGGAGACCCAGTACTTC. This translates into CSVEAGVPRETQYF.

The gene calls are TRBV19 and TRBJ1-1; D might be TRBD1 (5 bases). This CDR3 region has 12 residues. Germline values: CDR1 LNHDA, CDR2 SQIVND (reference sequence). The CDR3 spells CVTRGSGTEAFF. CDR3 nucleotides: TGTGTCACCCGGGGGAGCGGGACTGAAGCTTTCTTT.

This chain uses TRBV24-1 with TRBJ2-3; 9 bases are a match to TRBD2. Germline CDR1 KGHDR, CDR2 SFDVKD. This CDR3 region has 19 residues. V gave up 4 bases and J gave up 2 bases; unmatched junction bases: 15. CDR3: CATSDQLRGLAGDTDTQYF. In DNA form, the CDR3 reads TGTGCCACCAGTGACCAATTAAGAGGGTTAGCGGGAGACACAGATACGCAGTATTTT.

The chain carries TRBV7-8 and TRBJ2-3; D uncertain. Trimming cost V 6 bases and J 6 bases, with 7 bases left between them. Germline CDR1 reads SGHVS; CDR2 reads FQNEAQ. The CDR3 extends over 11 amino acids. The CDR3 here is CASSMLDTQYF. Here the CDR3 DNA reads TGTGCCAGCAGTATGTTGGATACGCAGTATTTT.

In DNA form, the CDR3 reads TGTGCCAGCTCAGCCGGGACACTAAATGAGCAGTTCTTC. Protein: CASSAGTLNEQFF. The rearrangement uses TRBV18 and TRBJ2-1; D is possibly TRBD1 (6 bases). Germline CDR1 is KGHSH and CDR2 is LQKENI. Trimming took 5 bases from V and 7 from J, leaving 12 bases between them. There are 13 residues in the CDR3.

The genes are TRBV6-2 or TRBV6-3 and TRBJ2-1, with TRBD1 matching over 8 bases. Germline trimming cut 6 bases from V and 7 bases from J; bases unmatched to any gene: 11. CDR1 is MNHEY, CDR2 SVGEGT, per germline. CDR3 length: 15 amino acids. CDR3 amino acids: CASSKTGVSGNEQFF. The CDR3, as DNA: TGTGCCAGCAGCAAGACAGGGGTCAGTGGGAATGAGCAGTTCTTC.

This clone was seen a few times. The chain has TRBV4-3 and TRBJ2-1; 9 bases fit TRBD2. CDR3 length: 21 residues. Germline-derived CDR1 and CDR2 are LGHNA and YSLEER. V trimming: 0 bases; J trimming: 0 bases; junction bases outside the gene matches: 15. CDR3 in amino acids: CASSQEGFASGDFGSYNEQFF. CDR3 nucleotide sequence: TGCGCCAGCAGCCAAGAAGGTTTTGCTAGCGGGGACTTCGGCTCCTACAATGAGCAGTTCTTC.

The chain couples TRBV6-2 or TRBV6-3 to TRBJ2-5; TRBD1 might be the D (5 bases). V lost 3 bases and J lost 2, with 10 bases in between. Germline V CDR1 and CDR2: MNHEY, SVGEGT. CDR3 size: 14 residues. The CDR3 loop reads CASSYRAGQETQYF. The CDR3 coding sequence is TGTGCCAGCAGTTATCGGGCAGGGCAAGAGACCCAGTACTTC.

V is TRBV28 and J is TRBJ2-1; 12 bases are a match to TRBD2. The V segment lost 6 bases and the J segment 14 bases; nucleotides outside the gene matches: 11. Germline V lookup: CDR1 MDHEN, CDR2 SYDVKM. The CDR3 runs 14 residues. The chain's CDR3 is CASREGLAGKGEFF. CDR3 DNA: TGTGCCAGCAGAGAAGGACTAGCGGGAAAGGGGGAGTTCTTC.

The rearrangement joins TRBV9 to TRBJ1-2; D perhaps matches TRBD1 (5 bases). This CDR3 spans 13 amino acids. V was cut by 4 bases and J by 8 bases, with 15 bases left in between. Germline CDR1 is SGDLS and CDR2 is YYNGEE. This chain's CDR3 is CASSSRGAEGYTF. The CDR3 nucleotides are TGTGCCAGCAGCTCCCGCGGGGCGGAGGGCTACACCTTC. Supplemented by reference TRBV9 and TRBJ1-2, the full variable domain reads DSGVTQTPKHLITATGQRVTLRCSPRSGDLSVYWYQQSLDQGLQFLIQYYNGEERAKGNILERFSAQQFPDLHSELNLSSLELGDSALYFCASSSRGAEGYTFGSGTRLTVV.

This chain uses TRBV7-9 with TRBJ2-4; 15 bases line up with TRBD2. Trimming took 6 bases from V and 6 from J; bases not matched to a gene: 9. This CDR3 contains 17 residues. Germline lookup yields CDR1 SEHNR and CDR2 FQNEAQ (reference sequence). CDR3 nucleotide sequence: TGTGCCAGCAGATCGGGACTAGCGGGGGGCGGCGGAAACATTCAGTACTTC. As protein: CASRSGLAGGGGNIQYF. The full variable domain, its missing parts supplied by reference TRBV7-9 and TRBJ2-4, is DTGVSQNPRHKITKRGQNVTFRCDPISEHNRLYWYRQTLGQGPEFLTYFQNEAQLEKSRLLSDRFSAERPKGSFSTLEIQRTEQGDSAMYLCASRSGLAGGGGNIQYFGAGTRLSVL.

The chain is built from TRBV7-9 and TRBJ2-4, with 7 bases matching TRBD1. CDR3 length equals 13 residues. The J segment lost 6 bases and the V segment lost 5 bases, leaving 4 bases of the junction unmatched. Germline CDR1 reads SEHNR; CDR2 reads FQNEAQ (reference sequence). CDR3 region: CASSEGQPNIQYF. CDR3 DNA: TGTGCCAGCAGCGAGGGACAGCCAAACATTCAGTACTTC.

In its sample, this clone was seen once. The chain uses TRBV18 and TRBJ2-1, with D possibly matching TRBD1 (5 bases). The ends were cut back, 1 base at V and 6 bases at J, with 10 bases in the middle. CDR1 is KGHSH, CDR2 LQKENI, per germline. The CDR3 contains 14 residues. The CDR3 bases are TGTGCCAGCTCACCACAAGTTCAGGGCAATGAGCAGTTCTTC. Protein sequence: CASSPQVQGNEQFF. The variable domain in full, completed from reference TRBV18 and TRBJ2-1, reads NAGVMQNPRHLVRRRGQEARLRCSPMKGHSHVYWYRQLPEEGLKFMVYLQKENIIDESGMPKERFSAEFPKEGPSILRIQQVVRGDSAAYFCASSPQVQGNEQFFGPGTRLTVL.

The V gene is TRBV5-6, the J gene TRBJ1-5, with D uncertain. The CDR3 is made up of 15 amino acids. Germline V gene lookup returns CDR1 SGHDT and CDR2 YYEEEE. Trimming shortened V by 2 bases and J by 0 bases, and 9 bases separated the two germline ends. The CDR3 sequence is CASSLTGNSNQPQHF. The CDR3 DNA reads TGTGCCAGCAGCTTAACCGGGAATAGCAATCAGCCCCAGCATTTT.